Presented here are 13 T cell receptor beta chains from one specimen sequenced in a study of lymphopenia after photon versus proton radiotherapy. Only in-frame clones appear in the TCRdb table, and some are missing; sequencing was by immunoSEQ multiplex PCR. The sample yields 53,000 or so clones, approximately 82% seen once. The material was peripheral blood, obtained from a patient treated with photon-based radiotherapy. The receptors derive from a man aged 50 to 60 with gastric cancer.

CDR3 sequence reads: CASSPQGQGNTEAFF. In DNA form, the CDR3 reads TGTGCCAGCTCACCACAGGGACAGGGAAACACTGAAGCTTTCTTT. J is TRBJ1-1 and V is TRBV18; 9 nucleotides agree with TRBD1. With V trimmed by 1 base and J by 2 bases, 2 bases remained unmatched. The CDR3 contains 15 residues. Germline CDR1 is KGHSH and CDR2 is LQKENI.

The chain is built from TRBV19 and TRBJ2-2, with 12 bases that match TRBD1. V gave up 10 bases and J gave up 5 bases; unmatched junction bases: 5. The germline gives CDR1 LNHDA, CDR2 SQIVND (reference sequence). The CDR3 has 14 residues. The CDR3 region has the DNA TGTGCCACCCGGGACAGGGGGCGAACCGGGGAGCTGTTTTTT. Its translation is CATRDRGRTGELFF.

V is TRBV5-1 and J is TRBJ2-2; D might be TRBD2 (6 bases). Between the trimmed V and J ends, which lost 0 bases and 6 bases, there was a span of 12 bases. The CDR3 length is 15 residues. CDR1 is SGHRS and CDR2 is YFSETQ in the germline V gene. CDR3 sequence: CASSLEGLVAGELFF. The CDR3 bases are TGCGCCAGCAGCTTGGAGGGACTGGTGGCCGGGGAGCTGTTTTTT. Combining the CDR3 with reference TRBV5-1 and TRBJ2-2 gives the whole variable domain KAGVTQTPRYLIKTRGQQVTLSCSPISGHRSVSWYQQTPGQGLQFLFEYFSETQRNKGNFPGRFSGRQFSNSRSEMNVSTLELGDSALYLCASSLEGLVAGELFFGEGSRLTVL.

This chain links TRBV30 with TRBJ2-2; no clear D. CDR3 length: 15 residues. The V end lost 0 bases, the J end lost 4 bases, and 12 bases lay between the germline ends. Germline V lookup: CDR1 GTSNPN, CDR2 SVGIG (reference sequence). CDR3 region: CAWSVWVSSTGELFF. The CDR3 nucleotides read TGTGCCTGGAGTGTATGGGTCAGCTCCACCGGGGAGCTGTTTTTT.

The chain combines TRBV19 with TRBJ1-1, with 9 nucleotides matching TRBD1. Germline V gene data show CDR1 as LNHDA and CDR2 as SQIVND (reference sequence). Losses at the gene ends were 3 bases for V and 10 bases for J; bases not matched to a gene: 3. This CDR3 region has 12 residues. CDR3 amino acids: CASSIGTGPAFF. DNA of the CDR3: TGTGCCAGTAGTATCGGGACAGGGCCAGCTTTCTTT. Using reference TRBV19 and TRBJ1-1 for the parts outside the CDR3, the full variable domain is DGGITQSPKYLFRKEGQNVTLSCEQNLNHDAMYWYRQDPGQGLRLIYYSQIVNDFQKGDIAEGYSVSREKKESFPLTVTSAQKNPTAFYLCASSIGTGPAFFGQGTRLTVV.

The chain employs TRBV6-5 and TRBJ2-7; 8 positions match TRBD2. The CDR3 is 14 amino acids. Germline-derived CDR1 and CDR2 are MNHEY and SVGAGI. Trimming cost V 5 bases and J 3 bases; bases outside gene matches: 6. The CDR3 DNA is TGTGCCAGCAGTGTGCTAGCGGGTCTCTACGAGCAGTACTTC. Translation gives CASSVLAGLYEQYF.

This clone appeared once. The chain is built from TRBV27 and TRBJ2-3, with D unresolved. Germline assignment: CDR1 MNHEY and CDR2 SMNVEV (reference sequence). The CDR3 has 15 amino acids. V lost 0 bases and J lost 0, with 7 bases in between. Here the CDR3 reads CASSLSRRSTDTQYF. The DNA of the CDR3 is TGTGCCAGCAGTTTATCCCGACGGAGCACAGATACGCAGTATTTT.

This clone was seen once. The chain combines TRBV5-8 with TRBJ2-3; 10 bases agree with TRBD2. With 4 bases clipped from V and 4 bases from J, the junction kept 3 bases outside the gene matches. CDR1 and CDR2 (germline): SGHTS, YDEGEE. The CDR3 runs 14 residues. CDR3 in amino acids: CASSRLAGADTQYF. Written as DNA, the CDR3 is TGTGCCAGCAGCCGACTAGCGGGCGCAGATACGCAGTATTTT.

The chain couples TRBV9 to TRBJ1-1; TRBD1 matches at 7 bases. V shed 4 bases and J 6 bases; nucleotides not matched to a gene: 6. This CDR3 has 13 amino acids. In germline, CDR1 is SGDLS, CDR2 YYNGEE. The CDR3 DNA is TGTGCCAGCAGCCTCGGGACAGATCCTGAAGCTTTCTTT. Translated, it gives CASSLGTDPEAFF.

This chain's CDR3 is CASSQGSEQYF. The CDR3, as DNA: TGTGCCAGCAGTCAGGGGTCCGAGCAGTACTTC. The chain joins TRBV11-3 to TRBJ2-7; the D gene is possibly TRBD1 (6 bases). The CDR3 is 11 amino acids. With 6 bases removed from V and 6 bases from J, the gap between germline ends came to 9 bases. From germline, CDR1 is SGHNT and CDR2 YENEEA.

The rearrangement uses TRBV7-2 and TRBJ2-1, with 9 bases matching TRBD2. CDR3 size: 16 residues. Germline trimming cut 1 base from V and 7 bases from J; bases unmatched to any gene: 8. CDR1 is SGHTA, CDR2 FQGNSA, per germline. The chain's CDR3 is CASSLVFAGGENEQFF. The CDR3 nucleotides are TGTGCCAGCAGCTTAGTTTTTGCGGGAGGGGAAAATGAGCAGTTCTTC.

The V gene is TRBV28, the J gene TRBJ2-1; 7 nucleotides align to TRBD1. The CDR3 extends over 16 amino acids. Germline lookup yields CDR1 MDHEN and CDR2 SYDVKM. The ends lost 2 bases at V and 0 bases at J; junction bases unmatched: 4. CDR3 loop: CASSLPRQGSYNEQFF. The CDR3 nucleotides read TGTGCCAGCAGTTTACCTCGACAGGGCTCCTACAATGAGCAGTTCTTC.

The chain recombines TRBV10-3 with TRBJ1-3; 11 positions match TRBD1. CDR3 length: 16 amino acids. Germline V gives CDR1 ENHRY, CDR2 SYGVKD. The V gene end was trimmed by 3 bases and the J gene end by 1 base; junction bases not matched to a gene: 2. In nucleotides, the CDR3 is TGTGCCATCAGTGACGGGACAGGGGGTTCTGGAAACACCATATATTTT. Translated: CAISDGTGGSGNTIYF.